Listed below are T cell receptor beta chains from one sample, sequenced in a study of T cells after yellow fever vaccination. TCRdb reprocessed the 5' RACE reads via MiXCR and lists one record per CDR3 protein. The sample comprises about 340,000 distinct CDR3 sequences, 7.5% to 9% of which are singletons, and about a sixth rests with the top ten. The material was PBMCs, obtained on the day of the first yellow fever vaccination. All receptors come from a man in his late teens or twenties who received the YFV17D yellow fever vaccine. The CDR3 runs from the conserved cysteine through the conserved F or W. A D gene is named only where the DNA matches it firmly. Not every row has a clone size; where given, it reads once, few, many or a size class.

j_call d_call clone_size v_call cdr3_aa cdr3_nt
TRBJ2-1 - - TRBV4-1 CASSQDQLTSAPGRDVQFF TGCGCCAGCAGCCAAGATCAGTTGACTTCGGCCCCCGGCCGGGACGTACAGTTCTTC
TRBJ1-1 - many TRBV27 CASSLQGITEAFF TGTGCCAGCAGTTTACAGGGTATTACTGAAGCTTTCTTT
TRBJ2-7 - many TRBV27 CASSPFRAAYEQYF TGTGCCAGCAGTCCCTTTCGAGCAGCCTACGAGCAGTACTTC
TRBJ2-5 TRBD1 few TRBV5-1 CASSLRTGGVGETQYF TGCGCCAGCAGCTTACGGACAGGGGGCGTGGGCGAGACCCAGTACTTC
TRBJ2-3 - few TRBV29-1 CSVEHRDPDTQYF TGCAGCGTTGAACACAGGGATCCAGATACGCAGTATTTT
TRBJ2-3 TRBD1 many TRBV4-1 CASSQEGTDTDTQYF TGCGCCAGCAGCCAAGAAGGGACAGACACAGATACGCAGTATTTT
TRBJ2-1 TRBD2 few TRBV12-3/TRBV12-4 CASSLFRGGDNEQFF TGTGCCAGCAGTTTGTTTCGCGGGGGGGACAATGAGCAGTTCTTC
TRBJ1-6 - - TRBV20-1 CSATGPEPLHF TGCAGTGCTACCGGACCGGAACCCCTCCACTTT
TRBJ2-1 TRBD2 few TRBV13 CASSLTSSSGGAGHEQFF TGTGCCAGCAGCTTGACCTCCAGTAGCGGGGGCGCCGGTCATGAGCAGTTCTTC
TRBJ1-5 - - TRBV5-6 CASSRGVTLSNQPQHF TGTGCCAGCAGCCGGGGGGTGACACTTAGCAATCAGCCCCAGCATTTT
TRBJ2-7 - few TRBV5-6 CASSLGVGRTYEQYF TGTGCCAGCAGCCTGGGCGTGGGTCGGACCTACGAGCAGTACTTC
TRBJ2-7 TRBD1 - TRBV7-6 CASSGDSTYEQYF TGTGCCAGCAGCGGGGACAGTACCTACGAGCAGTACTTC
TRBJ2-5 - - TRBV6-1 CASRRGASGWGETQYF TGTGCCAGCAGACGGGGGGCGAGCGGGTGGGGGGAGACCCAGTACTTC
TRBJ2-1 - few TRBV5-4 CASSLAGPDEQFF TGTGCCAGCAGCTTGGCCGGGCCAGATGAGCAGTTCTTC
TRBJ2-3 - many TRBV4-3 CASSQGWASSDTQYF TGCGCCAGCAGCCAAGGGTGGGCTAGCTCAGATACGCAGTATTTT
TRBJ2-2 TRBD1 - TRBV7-6 CASSGFGTGYTVELFF TGTGCCAGCAGCGGATTCGGGACAGGCTACACCGTGGAGCTGTTTTTT
TRBJ2-5 TRBD2 many TRBV12-5 CASGPGAGTSGEETQYF TGTGCTAGTGGTCCCGGGGCCGGGACTAGCGGGGAAGAGACCCAGTACTTC
TRBJ2-2 - many TRBV12-3/TRBV12-4 CASSSNTGELFF TGTGCCAGCAGTTCCAACACCGGGGAGCTGTTTTTT
TRBJ2-1 - many TRBV20-1 CSASGGSYNEQFF TGCAGTGCTAGCGGCGGCTCCTACAATGAGCAGTTCTTC
TRBJ2-5 - - TRBV7-2 CASSPNGGRETQYF TGTGCCAGCAGCCCCAACGGGGGGCGGGAGACCCAGTACTTC
TRBJ1-5 - few TRBV7-2 CASSLEQGRGPQHF TGTGCCAGCAGCTTGGAACAGGGAAGAGGACCCCAGCATTTT
TRBJ2-3 TRBD2 - TRBV7-2 CASSLNSGGTDTQYF TGTGCCAGCAGCTTGAATAGCGGGGGTACAGATACGCAGTATTTT
TRBJ2-1 TRBD2 few TRBV11-2 CASSRPSSGLSNEQFF TGTGCCAGCAGCCGTCCCTCTAGCGGATTAAGTAATGAGCAGTTCTTC
TRBJ2-2 - - TRBV6-1 CASTKPGAGELFF TGTGCCAGCACCAAACCCGGGGCCGGGGAGCTGTTTTTT
TRBJ2-1 - - TRBV7-9 CASSLEQYNEQFF TGTGCCAGCAGCTTAGAACAGTACAATGAGCAGTTCTTC
TRBJ1-2 - few TRBV6-5 CATSTPYGYTF TGTGCCACCTCGACACCGTATGGCTACACCTTC
TRBJ1-6 - many TRBV7-3 CASSLLGSYNSPLHF TGTGCCAGCAGCTTACTGGGCTCCTATAATTCACCCCTCCACTTT
TRBJ1-1 TRBD1 - TRBV20-1 CSASPGGQRNTEAFF TGCAGTGCTAGCCCGGGGGGACAGAGGAACACTGAAGCTTTCTTT
TRBJ2-2 - few TRBV14 CASSPGQRYANTGELFF TGTGCCAGCAGCCCCGGACAGCGATACGCGAACACCGGGGAGCTGTTTTTT
TRBJ1-1 - few TRBV20-1 CSASRGGPVPTEAFF TGCAGTGCTAGTAGGGGGGGACCAGTGCCCACTGAAGCTTTCTTT
TRBJ2-3 - many TRBV6-5 CAGTDTQYF TGTGCCGGCACAGATACGCAGTATTTT
TRBJ2-1 - - TRBV11-2 CASSSYMGRGYNEQFF TGTGCCAGCAGCTCCTATATGGGCCGGGGGTACAATGAGCAGTTCTTC
TRBJ2-5 - few TRBV4-1 CASSQQGGVDRQETQYF TGCGCCAGCAGCCAACAGGGCGGAGTTGACCGCCAAGAGACCCAGTACTTC
TRBJ2-3 TRBD2 - TRBV4-3 CASSSVAGAFNTQYF TGCGCCAGCAGCTCCGTAGCGGGGGCGTTTAATACGCAGTATTTT
TRBJ1-1 - - TRBV7-6 CASSLAGAHTEAFF TGTGCCAGCAGCTTAGCGGGGGCCCACACTGAAGCTTTCTTT